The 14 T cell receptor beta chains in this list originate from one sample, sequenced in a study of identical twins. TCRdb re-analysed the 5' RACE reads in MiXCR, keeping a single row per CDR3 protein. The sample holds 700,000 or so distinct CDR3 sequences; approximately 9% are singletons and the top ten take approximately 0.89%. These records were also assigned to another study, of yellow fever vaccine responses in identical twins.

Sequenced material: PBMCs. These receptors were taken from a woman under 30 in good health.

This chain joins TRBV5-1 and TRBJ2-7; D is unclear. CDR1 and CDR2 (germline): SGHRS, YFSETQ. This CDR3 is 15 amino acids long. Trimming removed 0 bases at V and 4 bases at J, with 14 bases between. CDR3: CASSLEPGPPYEQYF. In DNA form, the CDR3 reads TGCGCCAGCAGCTTGGAGCCGGGCCCGCCATACGAGCAGTACTTC.

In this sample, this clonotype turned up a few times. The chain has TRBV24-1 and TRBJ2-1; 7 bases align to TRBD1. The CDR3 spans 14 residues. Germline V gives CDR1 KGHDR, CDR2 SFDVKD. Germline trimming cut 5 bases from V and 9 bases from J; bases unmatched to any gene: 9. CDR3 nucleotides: TGTGCCACCAGTGTTGGGTCACAGGGGACTGAGCAGTTCTTC. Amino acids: CATSVGSQGTEQFF.

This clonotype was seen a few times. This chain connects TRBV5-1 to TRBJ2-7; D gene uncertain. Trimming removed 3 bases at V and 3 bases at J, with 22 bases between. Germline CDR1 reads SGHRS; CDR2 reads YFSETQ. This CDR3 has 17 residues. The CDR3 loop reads CASSSLRAGSGGYEQYF. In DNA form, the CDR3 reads TGCGCCAGCAGCTCACTTAGAGCCGGTTCGGGCGGCTACGAGCAGTACTTC.

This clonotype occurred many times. The CDR3 DNA follows: TGCAGTGCTAGGATGCCTTCCAGGGACACTGAAGCTTTCTTT. Residues: CSARMPSRDTEAFF. V gene TRBV20-1 combines with J gene TRBJ1-1; TRBD1 might be the D (5 bases). The germline V gene encodes CDR1 DFQATT and CDR2 SNEGSKA (reference sequence). V lost 3 bases and J 3 bases, leaving 14 bases between the germline ends. This CDR3 comprises 14 residues.

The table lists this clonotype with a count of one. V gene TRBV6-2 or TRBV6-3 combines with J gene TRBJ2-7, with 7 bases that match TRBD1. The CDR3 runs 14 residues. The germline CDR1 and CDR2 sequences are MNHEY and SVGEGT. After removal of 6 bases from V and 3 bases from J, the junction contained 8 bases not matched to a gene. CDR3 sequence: CASRDPGQNYEQYF. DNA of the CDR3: TGTGCCAGCAGAGACCCGGGACAGAACTACGAGCAGTACTTC.

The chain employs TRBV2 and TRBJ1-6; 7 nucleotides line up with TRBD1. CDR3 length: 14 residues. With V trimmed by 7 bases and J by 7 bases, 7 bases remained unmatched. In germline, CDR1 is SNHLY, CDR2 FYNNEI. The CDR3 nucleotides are TGTGCCAGCAATGTGGGACAGCTGAATTCACCCCTCCACTTT. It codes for CASNVGQLNSPLHF.

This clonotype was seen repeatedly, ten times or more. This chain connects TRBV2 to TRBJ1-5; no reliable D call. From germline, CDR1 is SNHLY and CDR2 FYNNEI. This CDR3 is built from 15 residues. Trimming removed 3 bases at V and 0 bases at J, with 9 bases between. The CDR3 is CASSDGRASNQPQHF. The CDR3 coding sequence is TGTGCCAGCAGTGATGGTAGAGCTAGCAATCAGCCCCAGCATTTT.

This CDR3 reads CASSPGQTGETQYF. The CDR3 coding sequence is TGTGCCAGCAGTCCCGGACAGACAGGAGAGACCCAGTACTTC. The V call is TRBV7-2, the J call TRBJ2-5; weak D call: TRBD1 (6 bases). Trimming pared 6 bases from V and 4 bases from J, leaving 15 bases between. Germline values: CDR1 SGHTA, CDR2 FQGNSA. CDR3 length: 14 amino acids.

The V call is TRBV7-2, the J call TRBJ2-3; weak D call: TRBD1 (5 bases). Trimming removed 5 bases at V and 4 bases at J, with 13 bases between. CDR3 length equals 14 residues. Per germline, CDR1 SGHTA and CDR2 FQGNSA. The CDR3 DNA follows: TGTGCCAGCAGCCTCCAAAGGGGCCCAGATACGCAGTATTTT. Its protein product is CASSLQRGPDTQYF. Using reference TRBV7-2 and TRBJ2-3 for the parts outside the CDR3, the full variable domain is GAGVSQSPSNKVTEKGKDVELRCDPISGHTALYWYRQSLGQGLEFLIYFQGNSAPDKSGLPSDRFSAERTGGSVSTLTIQRTQQEDSAVYLCASSLQRGPDTQYFGPGTRLTVL.

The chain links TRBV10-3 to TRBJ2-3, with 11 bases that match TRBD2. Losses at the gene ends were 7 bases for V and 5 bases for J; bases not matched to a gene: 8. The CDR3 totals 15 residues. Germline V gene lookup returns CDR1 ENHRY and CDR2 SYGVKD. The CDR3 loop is CAITPTSGIIDTQYF. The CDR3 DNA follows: TGTGCCATCACCCCGACTAGCGGGATCATAGATACGCAGTATTTT.

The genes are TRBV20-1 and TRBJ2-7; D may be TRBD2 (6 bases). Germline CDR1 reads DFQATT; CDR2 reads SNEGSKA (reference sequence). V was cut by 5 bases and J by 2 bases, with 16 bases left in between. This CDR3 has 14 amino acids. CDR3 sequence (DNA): TGCAGTGCTGGGTCCCAGCGGGCCACCTACGAGCAGTACTTC. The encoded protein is CSAGSQRATYEQYF.

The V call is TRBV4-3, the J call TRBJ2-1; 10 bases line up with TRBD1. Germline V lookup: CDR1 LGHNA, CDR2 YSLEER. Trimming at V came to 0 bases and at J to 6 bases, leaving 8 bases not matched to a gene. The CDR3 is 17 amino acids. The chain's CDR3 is CASSQDLGRTGGNEQFF. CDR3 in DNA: TGCGCCAGCAGCCAAGATTTGGGAAGGACAGGGGGCAATGAGCAGTTCTTC.

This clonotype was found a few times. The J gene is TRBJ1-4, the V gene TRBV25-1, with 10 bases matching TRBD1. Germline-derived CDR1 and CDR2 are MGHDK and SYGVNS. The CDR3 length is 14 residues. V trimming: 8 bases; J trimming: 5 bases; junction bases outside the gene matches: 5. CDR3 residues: CASGTGVRNEKLFF. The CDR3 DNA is TGTGCCAGCGGGACAGGGGTGCGGAATGAAAAACTGTTTTTT.

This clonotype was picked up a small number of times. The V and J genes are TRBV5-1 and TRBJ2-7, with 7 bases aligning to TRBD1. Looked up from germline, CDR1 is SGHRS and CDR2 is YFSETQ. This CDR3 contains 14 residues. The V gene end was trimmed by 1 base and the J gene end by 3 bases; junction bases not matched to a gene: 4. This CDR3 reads CASSLSTGVYEQYF. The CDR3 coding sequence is TGCGCCAGCAGCTTGAGTACAGGGGTCTACGAGCAGTACTTC.